This TCR beta chain was profiled in a study of shared clonotypes between healthy human individuals. Study-level points and caveats: When naive CD4 clonotypes were compared across a handful of donors, about 4.8% were shared.

This CDR3 region has 13 residues. The germline gives CDR1 MDHEN, CDR2 SYDVKM. Terminally differentiated effector memory CD45RA+ cells were excluded by CCR7 positive selection of CD45RO-negative cells. It was 200 to 250 ng DNA, 30,000 or so T cell genomes, that sorted-subset replicate PCRs used. Here immunoSEQ multiplex PCR was the method, and the copy in TCRdb shows in-frame clones only, minus some. This table holds around 1.9 million clones, about 93% found once. As for this clone: The antigen is undetermined.

Sequencing was performed on naive CD8+ T cells from PBMCs. This clonotype was sampled from a man in his late teens or twenties in good health. Some clones in this sample may be carry-over from other donors' samples. This sequence joins TRBV28 and TRBJ2-5; the D gene could be TRBD1 or TRBD2 (6 bases each). The end of the DNA aligns better with TRBJ2-7, so the J call may be wrong. CDR3 sequence: CASSLTGASEQYF. In DNA form, the CDR3 reads TGTGCCAGCAGTTTAACGGGGGCAAGCGAGCAGTACTTC.